This T cell receptor beta chain originates from a study of PD-1 blockade in classical Hodgkin lymphoma. Germline V lookup: CDR1 SGHRS, CDR2 YFSETQ. Trimming cost V 0 bases and J 0 bases; bases outside gene matches: 8. This CDR3 contains 18 residues. Here immunoSEQ multiplex PCR was the method, and the copy in TCRdb shows in-frame clones only, minus some. In the table there are around 57,000 clones, 86% of which are singletons. Time point denoted: cycle 4 day 1 (C4D1), after more than five weeks of nivolumab. Each patient relapsed following autologous stem cell transplantation, and prior brentuximab vedotin exposure differed. Best responses fell into complete response, partial response or progressive disease.

Sequencing was performed on peripheral blood mononuclear cells (PBMCs), taken before the fourth cycle of nivolumab. The chain couples TRBV5-1 to TRBJ2-7; 11 bases map to TRBD2. The clonotype was recovered from a human donor with classical Hodgkin lymphoma. This CDR3 reads CASSLAPSGGQSSYEQYF. CDR3 nucleotide sequence: TGCGCCAGCAGCTTGGCGCCTAGCGGGGGGCAAAGCTCCTACGAGCAGTACTTC.